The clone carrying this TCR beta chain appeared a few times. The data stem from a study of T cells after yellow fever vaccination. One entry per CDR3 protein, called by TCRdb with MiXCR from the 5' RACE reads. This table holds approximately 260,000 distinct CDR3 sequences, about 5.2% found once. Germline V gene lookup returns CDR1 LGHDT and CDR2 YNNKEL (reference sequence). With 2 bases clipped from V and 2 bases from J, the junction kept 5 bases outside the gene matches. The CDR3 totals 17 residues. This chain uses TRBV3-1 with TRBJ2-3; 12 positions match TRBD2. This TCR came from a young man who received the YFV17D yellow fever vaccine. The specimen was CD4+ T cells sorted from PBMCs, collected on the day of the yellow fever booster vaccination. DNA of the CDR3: TGTGCCAGCAGCCAAACTAGCGGGGGGTCCTACACAGATACGCAGTATTTT. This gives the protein CASSQTSGGSYTDTQYF.